The 25 T cell receptor beta chains below come from one sample, sequenced in a study of blood T cell repertoires in COVID-19 (dated by TCRdb to 2018 to 2020). Receptors were amplified or captured by the immunoSEQ multiplex PCR assay. The immuneACCESS repertoire file appears here via TCRdb, limited to in-frame rearrangements. These files lack a portion of the clones; in checked studies, under half of the deficit traces to unresolved V genes, and the cause of the others is not known. A total of about 53,000 clones appear in this sample, approximately 80% of them only once. The top ten constitute about 20% of the sample. The specimen was peripheral blood. These receptors were collected from a woman of 80 years or more with COVID-19, enrolled during active disease.

This chain links TRBV6-5 with TRBJ2-7, with D possibly TRBD2 on 5 matching bases. This CDR3 comprises 15 residues. Trimming removed 0 bases at V and 2 bases at J, with 11 bases between. Germline CDR1 and CDR2: MNHEY and SVGAGI. The CDR3 sequence: CASSYSSGGAYEQYF. The CDR3 bases are TGTGCCAGCAGTTACTCGAGCGGTGGGGCCTACGAGCAGTACTTC.

This clone was counted a single time. J is TRBJ2-3 and V is TRBV9; 10 nucleotides agree with TRBD2. Per germline, CDR1 SGDLS and CDR2 YYNGEE. The CDR3 has 15 residues. Losses at the gene ends were 4 bases for V and 6 bases for J; bases not matched to a gene: 8. CDR3 nucleotides: TGTGCCAGCAGCCTAACTAGCGGGATGTCGGATACGCAGTATTTT. Its translation is CASSLTSGMSDTQYF.

The chain couples TRBV4-1 to TRBJ2-3; D ambiguous. Per the germline V gene, CDR1 is MGHRA and CDR2 is YSYEKL. This CDR3 comprises 14 residues. Trimming shortened V by 1 base and J by 1 base, and 6 bases separated the two germline ends. Here the CDR3 DNA reads TGCGCCAGCAGCCAAGTTGCGGGCACAGATACGCAGTATTTT. Encoded protein: CASSQVAGTDTQYF.

The genes are TRBV28 and TRBJ1-5, with D possibly TRBD1 on 5 matching bases. CDR1 MDHEN and CDR2 SYDVKM come from the germline V gene. The ends were cut back, 3 bases at V and 0 bases at J, with 18 bases in the middle. This CDR3 is 18 amino acids long. This chain's CDR3 is CASSFGFGTLNSNQPQHF. The CDR3 DNA sequence: TGTGCCAGCAGTTTTGGGTTCGGGACTCTTAATAGCAATCAGCCCCAGCATTTT.

This chain joins TRBV23-1 and TRBJ2-5; weak D call: TRBD1 (6 bases). Being an ORF, TRBV23-1 has a function that is uncertain. The ends were cut back, 4 bases at V and 6 bases at J, with 15 bases in the middle. The CDR3 runs 14 residues. CDR3 protein: CASSPGTKPKTQYF. The CDR3 DNA reads TGCGCCAGCAGTCCGGGGACAAAACCAAAGACCCAGTACTTC.

The chain is built from TRBV28 and TRBJ2-3; 10 bases line up with TRBD2. Germline lookup yields CDR1 MDHEN and CDR2 SYDVKM. CDR3 length equals 16 residues. Losses at the gene ends were 0 bases for V and 4 bases for J; bases not matched to a gene: 4. The CDR3 DNA sequence: TGTGCCAGCAGTTTATGGCTAGCGGGAGTCTCAGATACGCAGTATTTT. It translates to CASSLWLAGVSDTQYF. The complete variable domain, with remaining parts taken from reference TRBV28 and TRBJ2-3, reads DVKVTQSSRYLVKRTGEKVFLECVQDMDHENMFWYRQDPGLGLRLIYFSYDVKMKEKGDIPEGYSVSREKKERFSLILESASTNQTSMYLCASSLWLAGVSDTQYFGPGTRLTVL.

The V gene is TRBV28, the J gene TRBJ1-1, with D possibly TRBD1 on 6 matching bases. CDR1 and CDR2 from the germline V gene are MDHEN and SYDVKM. Deletions cut 4 bases from V and 5 bases from J, with 17 bases between. This CDR3 spans 15 amino acids. DNA for the CDR3: TGTGCCAGCAGTTCTTCCCCGATCAGGGGAACTGAAGCTTTCTTT. Encoded protein: CASSSSPIRGTEAFF.

The rearrangement joins TRBV6-4 to TRBJ2-7; D is perhaps TRBD2 (6 bases). This CDR3 has 16 amino acids. V was pared by 5 bases and J by 5 bases, with 22 bases between. CDR1 and CDR2 (germline): MRHNA, SNTAGT. CDR3 sequence (DNA): TGTGCCAGCAGTCCTGAGGACTGGGAGGTGTTGGACGAGCAGTACTTC. It encodes CASSPEDWEVLDEQYF.

The chain couples TRBV6-2 or TRBV6-3 to TRBJ2-1, with TRBD2 identical over 9 bases. CDR3 size: 17 residues. Germline trimming cut 4 bases from V and 3 bases from J; bases unmatched to any gene: 10. CDR1 is MNHEY, CDR2 SVGEGT, per germline. CDR3 DNA: TGTGCCAGCAGTTCCCATCAAGCGGGAGGCCTCTACAATGAGCAGTTCTTC. Translated: CASSSHQAGGLYNEQFF.

The J gene is TRBJ2-4, the V gene TRBV6-5; tentative D call: TRBD2 (6 bases). CDR1 MNHEY and CDR2 SVGAGI come from the germline V gene. The CDR3 spans 16 residues. V gave up 4 bases and J gave up 3 bases, with 16 bases separating them. CDR3: CASSSIATGGKNIQYF. CDR3 coding DNA: TGTGCCAGCAGTTCAATAGCCACCGGGGGCAAAAACATTCAGTACTTC.

The V call is TRBV7-2, the J call TRBJ2-7; 7 bases agree with TRBD2. This CDR3 contains 15 residues. V dropped 5 bases and J dropped 3; count of bases not matched to a gene: 10. CDR1 SGHTA and CDR2 FQGNSA come from the germline V gene. In DNA, the CDR3 is TGTGCCAGCAGCCTCCATGGCGGGAGAATCTACGAGCAGTACTTC. Its protein product is CASSLHGGRIYEQYF.

This chain joins TRBV6-5 and TRBJ1-2, with 7 bases aligning to TRBD1. Germline CDR1 reads MNHEY; CDR2 reads SVGAGI. The length of the CDR3 is 14 residues. J lost 2 bases, V lost 3 bases, and 3 bases had no gene match. The CDR3 DNA sequence: TGTGCCAGCAGTTATGACAGGGTGAACTATGGCTACACCTTC. Translated: CASSYDRVNYGYTF.

The chain joins TRBV6-5 to TRBJ2-7; 9 nucleotides line up with TRBD2. J lost 4 bases, V lost 6 bases, and 4 bases had no gene match. Germline CDR1 reads MNHEY; CDR2 reads SVGAGI. The CDR3 spans 13 residues. The CDR3 bases are TGTGCCAGCAGGCGGGAGGGCCTATACGAGCAGTACTTC. Its translation is CASRREGLYEQYF.

The genes are TRBV2 and TRBJ2-3, with 7 bases matching TRBD2. Trimming cost V 7 bases and J 1 base; bases outside gene matches: 5. Looked up from germline, CDR1 is SNHLY and CDR2 is FYNNEI. This CDR3 is 14 amino acids long. This CDR3 is CASKTSWGTDTQYF. As DNA, the CDR3 is TGTGCCAGCAAGACTAGCTGGGGCACAGATACGCAGTATTTT. Full variable domain (outside the CDR3, taken from reference TRBV2 and TRBJ2-3): EPEVTQTPSHQVTQMGQEVILRCVPISNHLYFYWYRQILGQKVEFLVSFYNNEISEKSEIFDDQFSVERPDGSNFTLKIRSTKLEDSAMYFCASKTSWGTDTQYFGPGTRLTVL.

The chain combines TRBV28 with TRBJ2-1; TRBD2 agrees at 7 bases. The V and J ends lost 7 bases and 0 bases, in that order; junction bases with no gene match: 3. Germline CDR1 MDHEN, CDR2 SYDVKM. The CDR3 is made up of 14 amino acids. The chain's CDR3 is CASIPGGSYNEQFF. The DNA for the CDR3 is TGTGCCAGCATCCCGGGAGGCTCCTACAATGAGCAGTTCTTC. Together with reference TRBV28 and TRBJ2-1, the CDR3 gives the full variable domain: DVKVTQSSRYLVKRTGEKVFLECVQDMDHENMFWYRQDPGLGLRLIYFSYDVKMKEKGDIPEGYSVSREKKERFSLILESASTNQTSMYLCASIPGGSYNEQFFGPGTRLTVL.

The gene calls are TRBV11-2 and TRBJ2-3, with TRBD2 matching over 12 bases. Trimming cost V 2 bases and J 6 bases; bases outside gene matches: 6. The V gene's germline CDR1 is SGHAT and CDR2 FQNNGV. The CDR3 spans 16 residues. In nucleotides, the CDR3 is TGTGCCAGCAGCTTAACTCATCTAGCGGGAGGGGATACGCAGTATTTT. As protein: CASSLTHLAGGDTQYF. Full variable domain (remainder filled in from reference TRBV11-2 and TRBJ2-3): EAGVAQSPRYKIIEKRQSVAFWCNPISGHATLYWYQQILGQGPKLLIQFQNNGVVDDSQLPKDRFSAERLKGVDSTLKIQPAKLEDSAVYLCASSLTHLAGGDTQYFGPGTRLTVL.

This clone was recorded only once. This rearrangement joins TRBV3-1 (or the pseudogene TRBV3-2) to TRBJ2-2; 8 nucleotides line up with TRBD2. With V trimmed by 3 bases and J by 5 bases, 8 bases remained unmatched. The CDR3 length is 16 residues. Germline loops: CDR1 LGHDT, CDR2 YNNKEL (reference sequence). CDR3 residues: CASSHSRGGGTGELFF. In DNA form, the CDR3 reads TGTGCCAGCAGCCACTCTAGAGGCGGGGGGACCGGGGAGCTGTTTTTT.

The genes are TRBV18 and TRBJ1-3; no definite D call. V was trimmed by 2 bases and J by 0 bases, leaving 11 bases between them. Germline CDR1 KGHSH, CDR2 LQKENI. This CDR3 region has 16 residues. The CDR3 protein is CASSPGPITSGNTIYF. In DNA form, the CDR3 reads TGTGCCAGCTCACCAGGGCCGATAACCTCTGGAAACACCATATATTTT.

The genes are TRBV6-1 and TRBJ1-2; D call uncertain. The CDR3 sequence is 13 residues long. Trimming took off 3 bases at V and 2 bases at J, with 7 bases between the two ends. CDR1 MNHNS and CDR2 SASEGT come from the germline V gene. CDR3 residues: CASSDLRNYGYTF. As DNA, the CDR3 is TGTGCCAGCAGTGACCTAAGAAACTATGGCTACACCTTC.

V and J are TRBV6-2 or TRBV6-3 and TRBJ2-4; no clear D gene. V lost 5 bases and J 0 bases, leaving 8 bases between the germline ends. CDR1 MNHEY and CDR2 SVGEGT come from the germline V gene. This CDR3 has 14 residues. CDR3 sequence: CASSPRLAKNIQYF. CDR3 DNA: TGTGCCAGCAGTCCGAGATTAGCCAAAAACATTCAGTACTTC.

This clone was counted once. The CDR3 region has the DNA TGTGCCAGTAGTATCTGGCAGGGGATTAATGGCTACACCTTC. It encodes CASSIWQGINGYTF. The chain recombines TRBV19 with TRBJ1-2, with D possibly matching TRBD1 (6 bases). Germline V gives CDR1 LNHDA, CDR2 SQIVND (reference sequence). Deletions cut 3 bases from V and 6 bases from J, with 14 bases between. The CDR3 is 14 residues long.

This clone showed up just once. The V call is TRBV28, the J call TRBJ1-2, with 8 nucleotides matching TRBD1. V was clipped by 10 bases and J by 4 bases; unmatched bases: 8. Looked up from germline, CDR1 is MDHEN and CDR2 is SYDVKM. The CDR3 has 13 amino acids. Here the CDR3 reads CANQGAPGYGYTF. The CDR3 DNA reads as TGTGCCAATCAGGGGGCCCCTGGCTATGGCTACACCTTC.

The genes are TRBV2 and TRBJ1-5; no firm D call. The CDR3 is 14 residues long. Germline V gives CDR1 SNHLY, CDR2 FYNNEI. Trimming cost V 2 bases and J 0 bases, with 5 bases left between them. CDR3 loop: CASSEILSNQPQHF. The CDR3 DNA sequence: TGTGCCAGCAGTGAAATCCTTAGCAATCAGCCCCAGCATTTT.

The gene calls are TRBV6-5 and TRBJ2-5; 7 positions agree with TRBD1. This CDR3 has 12 amino acids. V lost 6 bases and J lost 3; bases outside the gene matches: 1. The V gene's germline CDR1 is MNHEY and CDR2 SVGAGI. The CDR3 DNA reads as TGTGCCAGCAGGACAGGGAAAGAGACCCAGTACTTC. Its translation is CASRTGKETQYF.

This clone was seen a handful of times. The J gene is TRBJ2-2, the V gene TRBV9; D may be TRBD2 (5 bases). With 0 bases removed from V and 7 bases from J, the gap between germline ends came to 10 bases. The CDR3 covers 14 residues. Per germline, CDR1 SGDLS and CDR2 YYNGEE. The CDR3 loop is CASSVVVAGGELFF. In DNA form, the CDR3 reads TGTGCCAGCAGCGTAGTAGTTGCGGGCGGGGAGCTGTTTTTT.